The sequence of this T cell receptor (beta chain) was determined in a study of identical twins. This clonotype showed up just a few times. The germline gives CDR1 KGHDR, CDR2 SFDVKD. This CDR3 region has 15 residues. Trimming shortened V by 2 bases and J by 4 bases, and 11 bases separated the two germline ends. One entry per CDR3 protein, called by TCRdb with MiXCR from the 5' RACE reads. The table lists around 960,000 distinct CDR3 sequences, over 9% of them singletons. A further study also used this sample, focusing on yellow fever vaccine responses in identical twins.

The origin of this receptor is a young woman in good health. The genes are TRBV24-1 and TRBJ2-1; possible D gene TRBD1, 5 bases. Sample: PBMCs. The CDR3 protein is CATSDSLTVYNEQFF. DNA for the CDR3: TGTGCCACCAGTGATTCACTGACAGTATACAATGAGCAGTTCTTC.